This entry concerns a single TCR beta chain. This entry is derived from a study of blood T cell repertoires in COVID-19. CDR1 and CDR2 from the germline V gene are LGHNT and FRNRAP. V trimming: 6 bases; J trimming: 6 bases; junction bases outside the gene matches: 9. CDR3 length: 15 amino acids. Clones were sequenced by immunoSEQ multiplex PCR, and TCRdb holds only the in-frame ones, with some missing. Of about 220,000 clones in the sample, about 90% are singletons; the top ten hold 2.5% to 3.5%. This TCR derives from a woman in her 30s who had recovered from COVID-19. The source material was peripheral blood. The rearrangement joins TRBV12-5 to TRBJ1-2; 11 nucleotides align to TRBD1. CDR3 loop: CASGGDRGYLNGYTF. In DNA, the CDR3 is TGTGCTAGTGGCGGGGACAGGGGGTATTTGAATGGCTACACCTTC.